The source of this TCR beta chain is a study of cytomegalovirus exposure and HLA in healthy donors. Turning to the study itself: Tens of millions of unique TCRs, all from HLA-typed donors, were included in an early release of the data. Study-level results: Among the sequence variants, a highly shared cluster was likely an artifact of sequencing. Reportedly, a later analysis found an Asian-associated ancestry cluster had fewer N-insertions than the approximately 700-donor mean.

Germline-derived CDR1 and CDR2 are DFQATT and SNEGSKA (reference sequence). The CDR3 spans 11 residues. With 60 Vbeta and 13 Jbeta primers, the PCR was carried out. Profiled with immunoSEQ multiplex PCR; TCRdb holds only in-frame clones, not every one. With 70,000 or so clones in the sample, the ten largest clones hold 4.5% to 5%. With regard to this clone: Its specificity is unknown.

The chain links TRBV20-1 to TRBJ2-5, with D unclear. The J call may be faulty, since TRBJ2-7 better matches the DNA end. Sequenced sample: PBMCs. The clonotype originates from a man in his forties in good health and CMV-seronegative. CDR3 amino acids: CSALVGVEQYF. CDR3 in DNA: TGCAGTGCCCTCGTGGGCGTCGAGCAGTACTTC.